This record looks at one T cell receptor beta chain sequence and its context. These data come from a study of shared clonotypes between healthy human individuals. The V and J ends lost 2 bases and 3 bases, in that order; junction bases with no gene match: 12. The CDR3 consists of 20 residues. Looked up from germline, CDR1 is SGHKS and CDR2 is YYEKEE (reference sequence). Naivety among CD8 cells was defined by CD45RO negativity and positive CCR7 selection, thereby excluding terminally differentiated effector memory CD45RA+ cells. The donors, healthy adults who were HIV-negative, had experienced no recent acute infections or vaccinations. Clones were read by immunoSEQ multiplex PCR, and TCRdb kept only the in-frame ones, dropping some. The sample includes about 2,200,000 clones, 85% to 95% of them seen just once.

Sequenced input: naive CD8+ T cells from PBMCs. The chain carries TRBV5-5 and TRBJ2-2; 14 positions agree with TRBD2. The sequence was obtained from a man between 18 and 29 years old in good health. Some clones in this sample may be carry-over from other donors' samples. This chain's CDR3 is CASSFPGLAGDRRYTGELFF. The CDR3 DNA reads as TGTGCCAGCAGCTTTCCGGGACTAGCGGGAGATCGGAGATACACCGGGGAGCTGTTTTTT. Full variable domain (outside the CDR3, taken from reference TRBV5-5 and TRBJ2-2): DAGVTQSPTHLIKTRGQQVTLRCSPISGHKSVSWYQQVLGQGPQFIFQYYEKEERGRGNFPDRFSARQFPNYSSELNVNALLLGDSALYLCASSFPGLAGDRRYTGELFFGEGSRLTVL.